The TCR beta chain described here comes from a study of graft-versus-host responses after intestinal transplantation. Overall study: The recipients all started with anti-thymocyte globulin induction and then took tacrolimus and steroids for about 3 years. General study points: When patients had graft-donor T cell macrochimerism, their allografts held high graft-versus-host to host-versus-graft clonal ratios. Declines in HvG clones occurring early post-transplant were associated with peak circulating GvH clone levels. GvH clones appeared in recipient marrow, some first in ileum or blood.

The germline V gene has CDR1 MGHRA and CDR2 YSYEKL. The CDR3 has 14 residues. V lost 4 bases, J lost 10 bases, and 9 bases stayed unmatched. With respect to this clone: No antigen is known for it.

The table came from immunoSEQ multiplex PCR; TCRdb's copy has only in-frame clones and leaves some out. The sample has tens of thousands of clones; roughly 91% are singletons. This receptor was obtained from a human donor who was the organ donor for an intestinal transplant. Sequencing was performed on unstimulated CD8+ T cells sorted from spleen or lymph node cells, taken before transplant. J is TRBJ2-1 and V is TRBV4-1; TRBD2 agrees at 8 bases. The CDR3 protein is CASSPLNGGGEQFF. The CDR3, as DNA: TGCGCCAGCAGCCCTCTCAACGGGGGGGGCGAGCAGTTCTTC.